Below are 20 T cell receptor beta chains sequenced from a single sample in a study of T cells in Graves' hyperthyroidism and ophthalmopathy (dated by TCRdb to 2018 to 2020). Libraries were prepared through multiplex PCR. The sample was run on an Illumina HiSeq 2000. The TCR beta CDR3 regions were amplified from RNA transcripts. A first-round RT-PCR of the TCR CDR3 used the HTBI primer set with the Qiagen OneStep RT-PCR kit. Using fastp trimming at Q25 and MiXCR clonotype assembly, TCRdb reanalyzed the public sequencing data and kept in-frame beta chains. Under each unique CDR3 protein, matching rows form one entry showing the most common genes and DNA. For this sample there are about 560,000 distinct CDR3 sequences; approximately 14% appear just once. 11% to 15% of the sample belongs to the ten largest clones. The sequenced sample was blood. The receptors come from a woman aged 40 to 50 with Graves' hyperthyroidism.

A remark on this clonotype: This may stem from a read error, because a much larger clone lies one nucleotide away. The CDR3 DNA reads TGTGCCAGCAGAATACAGGGGGCGCTTGAGCGGTACTTC. This sequence encodes CASRIQGALERYF. The chain employs TRBV6-1 and TRBJ2-7; 9 positions agree with TRBD1. CDR3 length equals 13 residues. CDR1 MNHNS and CDR2 SASEGT come from the germline V gene.

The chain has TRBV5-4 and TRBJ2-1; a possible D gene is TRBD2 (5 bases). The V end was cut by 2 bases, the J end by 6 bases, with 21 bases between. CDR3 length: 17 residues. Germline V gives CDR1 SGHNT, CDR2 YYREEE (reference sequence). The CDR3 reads CASSFPYGLFAANEQFF. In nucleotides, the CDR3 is TGTGCCAGCAGCTTCCCGTACGGACTCTTCGCCGCCAATGAGCAGTTCTTC.

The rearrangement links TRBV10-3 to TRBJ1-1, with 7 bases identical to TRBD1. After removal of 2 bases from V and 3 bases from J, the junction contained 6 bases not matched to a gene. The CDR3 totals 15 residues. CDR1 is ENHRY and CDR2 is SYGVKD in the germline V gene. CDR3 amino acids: CAISERQGGDTEAFF. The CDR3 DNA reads TGTGCCATCAGTGAGAGACAGGGCGGCGACACTGAAGCTTTCTTT.

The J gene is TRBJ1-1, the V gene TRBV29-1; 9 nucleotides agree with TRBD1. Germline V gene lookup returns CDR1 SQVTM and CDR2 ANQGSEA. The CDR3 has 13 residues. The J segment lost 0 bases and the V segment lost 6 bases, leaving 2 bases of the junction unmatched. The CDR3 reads CSVTGGVNTEAFF. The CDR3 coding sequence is TGCAGCGTCACAGGGGGCGTGAACACTGAAGCTTTCTTT.

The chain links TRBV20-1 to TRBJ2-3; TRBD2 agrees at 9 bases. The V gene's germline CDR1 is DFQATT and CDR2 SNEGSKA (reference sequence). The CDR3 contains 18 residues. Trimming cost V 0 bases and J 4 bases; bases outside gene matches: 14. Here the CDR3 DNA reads TGCAGTGCTAGAGAGTTAATAGCGGGAGCTCTTGAGGCAGATACGCAGTATTTT. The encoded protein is CSARELIAGALEADTQYF.

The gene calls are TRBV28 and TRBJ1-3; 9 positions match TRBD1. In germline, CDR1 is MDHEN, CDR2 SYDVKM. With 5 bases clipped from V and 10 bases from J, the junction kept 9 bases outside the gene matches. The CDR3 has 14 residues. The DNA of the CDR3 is TGTGCCAGCAGTCCCCCGGGACAGGGAGGGACCATATATTTT. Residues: CASSPPGQGGTIYF.

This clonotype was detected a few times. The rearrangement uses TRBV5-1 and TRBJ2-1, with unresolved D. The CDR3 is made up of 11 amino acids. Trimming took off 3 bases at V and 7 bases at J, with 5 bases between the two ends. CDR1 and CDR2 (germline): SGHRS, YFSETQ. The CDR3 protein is CASSSQNEQFF. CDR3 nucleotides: TGCGCCAGCAGCTCCCAGAATGAGCAGTTCTTC.

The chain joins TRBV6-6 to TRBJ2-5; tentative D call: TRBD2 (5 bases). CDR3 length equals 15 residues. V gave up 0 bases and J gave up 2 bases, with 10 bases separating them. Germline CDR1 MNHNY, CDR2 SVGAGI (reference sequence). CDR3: CASSYSDSSQETQYF. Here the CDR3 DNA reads TGTGCCAGCAGTTACTCGGACTCATCACAAGAGACCCAGTACTTC.

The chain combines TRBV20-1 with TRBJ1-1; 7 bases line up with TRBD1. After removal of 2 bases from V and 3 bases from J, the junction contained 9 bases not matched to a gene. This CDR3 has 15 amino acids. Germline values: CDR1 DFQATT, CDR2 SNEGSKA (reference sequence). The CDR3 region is CSARPGQRSDTEAFF. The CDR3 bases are TGCAGTGCTAGACCGGGACAGCGTTCGGACACTGAAGCTTTCTTT.

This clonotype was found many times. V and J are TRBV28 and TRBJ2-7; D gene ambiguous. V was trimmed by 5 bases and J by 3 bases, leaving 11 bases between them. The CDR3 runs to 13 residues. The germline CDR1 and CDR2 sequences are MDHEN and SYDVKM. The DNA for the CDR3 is TGTGCCAGCAGTCTCAGGTATTTCTACGAGCAGTACTTC. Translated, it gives CASSLRYFYEQYF.

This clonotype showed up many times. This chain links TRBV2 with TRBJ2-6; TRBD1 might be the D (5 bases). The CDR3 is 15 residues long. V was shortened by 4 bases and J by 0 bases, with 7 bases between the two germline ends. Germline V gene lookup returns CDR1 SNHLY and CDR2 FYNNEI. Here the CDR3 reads CASSGGSSGANVLTF. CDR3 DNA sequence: TGTGCCAGCAGTGGGGGCAGCTCTGGGGCCAACGTCCTGACTTTC.

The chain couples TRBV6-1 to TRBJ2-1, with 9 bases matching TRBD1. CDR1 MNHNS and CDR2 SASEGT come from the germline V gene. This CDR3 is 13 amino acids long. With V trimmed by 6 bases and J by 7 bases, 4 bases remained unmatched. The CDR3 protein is CASRGTGWNEQFF. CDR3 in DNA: TGTGCCAGCAGGGGGACAGGGTGGAATGAGCAGTTCTTC.

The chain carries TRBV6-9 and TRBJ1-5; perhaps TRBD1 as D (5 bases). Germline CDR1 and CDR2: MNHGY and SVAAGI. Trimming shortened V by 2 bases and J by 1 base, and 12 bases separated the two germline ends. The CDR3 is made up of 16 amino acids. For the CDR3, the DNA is TGTGCCAGCAGTTATGAAGGGGTATCGAGCAATCAGCCCCAGCATTTT. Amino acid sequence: CASSYEGVSSNQPQHF.

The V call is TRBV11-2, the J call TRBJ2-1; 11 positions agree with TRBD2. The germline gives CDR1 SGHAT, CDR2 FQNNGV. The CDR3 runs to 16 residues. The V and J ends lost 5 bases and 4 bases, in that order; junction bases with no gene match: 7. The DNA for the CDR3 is TGTGCCAGCAGCCCAGGGACTAGCGGAGGTTACAATGAGCAGTTCTTC. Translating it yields CASSPGTSGGYNEQFF.

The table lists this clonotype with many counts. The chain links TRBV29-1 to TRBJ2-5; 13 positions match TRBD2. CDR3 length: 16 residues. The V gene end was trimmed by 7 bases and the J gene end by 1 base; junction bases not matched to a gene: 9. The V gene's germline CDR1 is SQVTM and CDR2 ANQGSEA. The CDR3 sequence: CSARTSGSEVQETQYF. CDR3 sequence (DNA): TGCAGCGCCCGGACTAGCGGGAGTGAAGTCCAAGAGACCCAGTACTTC.

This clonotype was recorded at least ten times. CDR3 sequence reads: CSASRARLSNQPQHF. For the CDR3, the DNA is TGCAGTGCTAGTAGAGCCAGGTTAAGCAATCAGCCCCAGCATTTT. The chain joins TRBV20-1 to TRBJ1-5; no definite D call. The CDR3 length is 15 residues. The ends were cut back, 3 bases at V and 1 base at J, with 13 bases in the middle. The V gene's germline CDR1 is DFQATT and CDR2 SNEGSKA (reference sequence).

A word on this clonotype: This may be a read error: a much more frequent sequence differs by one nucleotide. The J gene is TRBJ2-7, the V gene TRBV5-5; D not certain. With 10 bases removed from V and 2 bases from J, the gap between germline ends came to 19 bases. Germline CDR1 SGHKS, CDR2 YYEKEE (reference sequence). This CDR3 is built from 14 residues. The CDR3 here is CAGTVLSNAYEQYF. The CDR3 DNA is TGTGCCGGCACCGTTCTATCCAACGCCTACGAGCAGTACTTC.

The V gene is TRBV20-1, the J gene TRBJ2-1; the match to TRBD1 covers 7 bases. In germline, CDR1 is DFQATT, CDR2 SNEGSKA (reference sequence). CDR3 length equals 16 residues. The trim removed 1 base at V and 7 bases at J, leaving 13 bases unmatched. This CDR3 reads CSARGSGTALGNEQFF. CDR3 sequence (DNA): TGCAGTGCTAGAGGATCCGGGACAGCACTGGGGAATGAGCAGTTCTTC.

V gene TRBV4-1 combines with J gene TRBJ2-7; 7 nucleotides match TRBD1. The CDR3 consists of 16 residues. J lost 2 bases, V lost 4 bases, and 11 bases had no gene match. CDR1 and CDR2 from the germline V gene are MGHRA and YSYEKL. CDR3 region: CASSRHVGTGAYEQYF. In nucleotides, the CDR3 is TGCGCCAGCAGCCGACACGTAGGAACAGGGGCCTACGAGCAGTACTTC.

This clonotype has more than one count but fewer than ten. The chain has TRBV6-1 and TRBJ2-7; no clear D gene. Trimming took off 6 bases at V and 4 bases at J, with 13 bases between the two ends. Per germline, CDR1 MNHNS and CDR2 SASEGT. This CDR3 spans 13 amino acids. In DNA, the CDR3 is TGTGCCAGCAGACCGGGCCAAGTTTACGAGCAGTACTTC. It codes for CASRPGQVYEQYF.